This T cell receptor beta chain was captured by sequencing in a study of cytomegalovirus exposure and HLA in healthy donors. Repertoires were generated with immunoSEQ multiplex PCR, while TCRdb's copy carries only in-frame clones and drops some. Of 150,000 to 160,000 clones listed, 70% to 90% are singletons. This clone showed up just a few times. The V end lost 10 bases, the J end lost 4 bases, and 19 bases lay between the germline ends. This CDR3 spans 14 amino acids. Germline V gene data show CDR1 as SNHLY and CDR2 as FYNNEI. The V gene is TRBV2, the J gene TRBJ1-1; D may be TRBD1 (6 bases). Sample: PBMCs. This clonotype was obtained from a human donor in good health. CDR3 sequence reads: CANRDTQGSTEAFF. In DNA form, the CDR3 reads TGTGCCAACCGGGACACCCAAGGGAGCACTGAAGCTTTCTTT.